This T cell receptor (beta chain) comes out of a study of chemoradiotherapy in HPV16-positive cancers. Study at large: Candidate HPV-specific T-cell clones and common TCR motifs came from functional assays in two HPV16-positive patients.

Samples were taken several times over chemoradiotherapy. The repertoire was sequenced with immunoSEQ multiplex PCR; TCRdb's copy has only in-frame clones and lacks some. The sample shows fewer than 3,000 clones, 70% to 90% of them seen only once. V was trimmed by 1 base and J by 5 bases, leaving 15 bases between them. Germline V gene data show CDR1 as SGHRS and CDR2 as YFSETQ. The CDR3 covers 16 residues. In this sample, this clone turned up once. Its antigen is undetermined. General study findings and limits: In HPV16-positive patients, HPV-responsive T-cell expansion tracked better recurrence-free survival. Candidate HPV-specific clones and E7-related TCR motifs grew in tumor during treatment.

The sequenced sample was tumor tissue, obtained from a patient who underwent chemoradiotherapy. The origin of this receptor is a human donor with HPV-associated anogenital cancer. The chain has TRBV5-1 and TRBJ1-4, with D possibly matching TRBD1 (5 bases). Written as DNA, the CDR3 is TGCGCCAGCAGCTTGTGGGCCGGCGGGACCAATGAAAAACTGTTTTTT. This gives the protein CASSLWAGGTNEKLFF.